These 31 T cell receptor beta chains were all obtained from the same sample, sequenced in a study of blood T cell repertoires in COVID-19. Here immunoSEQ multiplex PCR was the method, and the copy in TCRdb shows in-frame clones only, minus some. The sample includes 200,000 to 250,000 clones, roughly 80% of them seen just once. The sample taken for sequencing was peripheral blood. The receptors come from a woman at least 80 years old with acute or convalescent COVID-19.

CDR3 loop: CASSTRRLAGSQETQYF. CDR3 in DNA: TGTGCCAGCAGCACCCGGAGACTAGCGGGTTCCCAAGAGACCCAGTACTTC. The gene calls are TRBV11-2 and TRBJ2-5, with 10 bases matching TRBD2. V shed 5 bases and J 1 base; nucleotides not matched to a gene: 10. The germline gives CDR1 SGHAT, CDR2 FQNNGV. CDR3 length equals 17 residues.

CDR3 in DNA: TGTGCCAGCAGCTTATCTCTAGCGGGGGATACGCAGTATTTT. Amino acids: CASSLSLAGDTQYF. The gene calls are TRBV7-2 and TRBJ2-3, with 9 positions matching TRBD2. The germline V gene has CDR1 SGHTA and CDR2 FQGNSA. The CDR3 runs 14 residues. Trimming removed 2 bases from V and 6 bases from J; junction bases left unmatched: 3. The full variable domain, its missing parts supplied by reference TRBV7-2 and TRBJ2-3, is GAGVSQSPSNKVTEKGKDVELRCDPISGHTALYWYRQSLGQGLEFLIYFQGNSAPDKSGLPSDRFSAERTGGSVSTLTIQRTQQEDSAVYLCASSLSLAGDTQYFGPGTRLTVL.

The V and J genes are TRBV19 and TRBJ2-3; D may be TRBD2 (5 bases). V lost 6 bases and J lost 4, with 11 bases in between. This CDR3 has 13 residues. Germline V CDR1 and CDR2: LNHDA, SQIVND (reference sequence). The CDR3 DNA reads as TGTGCCAGTAGATTCGCTAGCTCAGATACGCAGTATTTT. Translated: CASRFASSDTQYF.

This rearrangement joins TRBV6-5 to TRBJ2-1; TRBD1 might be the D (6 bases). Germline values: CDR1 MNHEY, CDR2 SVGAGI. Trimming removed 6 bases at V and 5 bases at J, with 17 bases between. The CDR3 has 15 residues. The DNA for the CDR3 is TGTGCCAGCAGAAACTCCCAAGGACAGAACAATGAGCAGTTCTTC. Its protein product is CASRNSQGQNNEQFF.

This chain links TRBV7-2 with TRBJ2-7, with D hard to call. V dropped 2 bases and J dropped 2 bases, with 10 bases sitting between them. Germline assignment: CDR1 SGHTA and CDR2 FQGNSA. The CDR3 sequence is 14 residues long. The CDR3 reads CASSLSVHPYEQYF. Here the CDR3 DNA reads TGTGCCAGCAGCTTATCAGTGCACCCCTACGAGCAGTACTTC.

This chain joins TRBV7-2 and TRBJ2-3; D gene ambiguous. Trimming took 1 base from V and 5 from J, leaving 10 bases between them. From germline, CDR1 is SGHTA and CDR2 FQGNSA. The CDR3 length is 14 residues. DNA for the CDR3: TGTGCCAGCAGCTTAGTGGCAGAAGTAGATACGCAGTATTTT. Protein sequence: CASSLVAEVDTQYF.

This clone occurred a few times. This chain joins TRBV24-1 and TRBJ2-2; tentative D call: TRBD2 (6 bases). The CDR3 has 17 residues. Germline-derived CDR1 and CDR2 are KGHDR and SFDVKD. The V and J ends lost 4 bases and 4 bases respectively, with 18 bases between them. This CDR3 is CATSDPSAGIITGELFF. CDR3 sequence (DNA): TGTGCCACCAGTGACCCCTCCGCGGGGATAATCACCGGGGAGCTGTTTTTT.

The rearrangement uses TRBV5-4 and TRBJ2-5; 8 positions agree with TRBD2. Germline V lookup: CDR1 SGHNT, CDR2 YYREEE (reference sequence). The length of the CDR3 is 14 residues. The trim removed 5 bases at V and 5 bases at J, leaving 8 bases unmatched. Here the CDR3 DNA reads TGTGCCAGCAGTCCGGGGGGGCGGGCTGAGACCCAGTACTTC. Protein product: CASSPGGRAETQYF.

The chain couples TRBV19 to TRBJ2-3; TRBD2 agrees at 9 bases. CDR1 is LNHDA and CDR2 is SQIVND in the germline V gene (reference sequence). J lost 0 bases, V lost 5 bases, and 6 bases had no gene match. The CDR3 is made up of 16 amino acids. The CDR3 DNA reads TGTGCCAGTAGTTTCTTGCGGGGGGGTAGCACAGATACGCAGTATTTT. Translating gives CASSFLRGGSTDTQYF.

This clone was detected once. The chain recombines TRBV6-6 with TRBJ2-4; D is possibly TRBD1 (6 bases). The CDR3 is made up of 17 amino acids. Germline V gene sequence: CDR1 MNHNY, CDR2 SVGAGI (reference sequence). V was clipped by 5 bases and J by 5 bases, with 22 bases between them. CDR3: CASSPFPLDRSQNIQYF. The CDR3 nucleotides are TGTGCCAGCAGTCCCTTCCCTTTAGACAGGAGCCAAAACATTCAGTACTTC.

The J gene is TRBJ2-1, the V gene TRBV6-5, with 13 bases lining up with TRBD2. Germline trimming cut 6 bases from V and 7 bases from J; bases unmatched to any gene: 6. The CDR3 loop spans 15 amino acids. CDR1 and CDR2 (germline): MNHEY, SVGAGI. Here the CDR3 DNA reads TGTGCCAGCAGGAGGACTAGCGGGAGTGAGAATGAGCAGTTCTTC. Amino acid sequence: CASRRTSGSENEQFF.

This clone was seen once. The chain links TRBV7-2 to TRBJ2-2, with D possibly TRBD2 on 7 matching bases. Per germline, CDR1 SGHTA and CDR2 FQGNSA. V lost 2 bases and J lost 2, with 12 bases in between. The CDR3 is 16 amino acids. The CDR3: CASSLRGAFNTGELFF. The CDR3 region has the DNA TGTGCCAGCAGCTTACGGGGGGCCTTCAACACCGGGGAGCTGTTTTTT. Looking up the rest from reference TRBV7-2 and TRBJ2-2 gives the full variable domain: GAGVSQSPSNKVTEKGKDVELRCDPISGHTALYWYRQSLGQGLEFLIYFQGNSAPDKSGLPSDRFSAERTGGSVSTLTIQRTQQEDSAVYLCASSLRGAFNTGELFFGEGSRLTVL.

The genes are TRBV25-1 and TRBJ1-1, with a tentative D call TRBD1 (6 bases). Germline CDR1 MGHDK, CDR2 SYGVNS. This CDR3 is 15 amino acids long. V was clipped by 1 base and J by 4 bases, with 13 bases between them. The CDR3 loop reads CASSEWGRGSTEAFF. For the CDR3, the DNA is TGTGCCAGCAGTGAATGGGGCAGGGGTAGCACTGAAGCTTTCTTT.

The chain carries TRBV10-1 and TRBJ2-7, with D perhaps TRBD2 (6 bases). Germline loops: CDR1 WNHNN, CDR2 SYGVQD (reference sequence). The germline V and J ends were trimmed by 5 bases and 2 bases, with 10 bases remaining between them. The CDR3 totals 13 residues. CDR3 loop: CASSLSGTYEQYF. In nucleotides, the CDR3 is TGCGCCAGCAGTCTTAGCGGAACCTACGAGCAGTACTTC.

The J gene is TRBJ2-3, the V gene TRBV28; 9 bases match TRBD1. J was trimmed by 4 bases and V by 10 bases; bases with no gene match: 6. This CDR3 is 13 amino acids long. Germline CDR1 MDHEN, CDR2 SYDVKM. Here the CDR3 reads CAITGGVPDTQYF. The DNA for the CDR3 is TGTGCCATCACAGGGGGCGTTCCAGATACGCAGTATTTT. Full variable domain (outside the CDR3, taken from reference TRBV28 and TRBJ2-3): DVKVTQSSRYLVKRTGEKVFLECVQDMDHENMFWYRQDPGLGLRLIYFSYDVKMKEKGDIPEGYSVSREKKERFSLILESASTNQTSMYLCAITGGVPDTQYFGPGTRLTVL.

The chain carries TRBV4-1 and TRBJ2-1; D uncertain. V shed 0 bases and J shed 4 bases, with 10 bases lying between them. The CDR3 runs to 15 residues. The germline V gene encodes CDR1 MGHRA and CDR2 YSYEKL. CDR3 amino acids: CASSQETVVYNEQFF. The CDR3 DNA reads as TGCGCCAGCAGCCAAGAAACAGTAGTTTACAATGAGCAGTTCTTC.

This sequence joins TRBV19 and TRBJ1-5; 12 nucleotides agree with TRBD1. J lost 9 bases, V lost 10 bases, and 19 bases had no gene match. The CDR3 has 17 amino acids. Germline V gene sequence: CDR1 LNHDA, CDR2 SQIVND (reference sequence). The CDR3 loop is CATNPGQGARSERPQHF. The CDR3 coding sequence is TGTGCCACTAATCCGGGACAGGGGGCTCGGTCCGAGAGGCCCCAGCATTTT.

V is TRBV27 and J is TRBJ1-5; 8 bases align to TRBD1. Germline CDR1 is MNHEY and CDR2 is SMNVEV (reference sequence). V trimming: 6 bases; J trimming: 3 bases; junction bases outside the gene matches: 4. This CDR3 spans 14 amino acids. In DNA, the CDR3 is TGTGCCAGCAGCCAGGACAGGGACAATCAGCCCCAGCATTTT. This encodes CASSQDRDNQPQHF.

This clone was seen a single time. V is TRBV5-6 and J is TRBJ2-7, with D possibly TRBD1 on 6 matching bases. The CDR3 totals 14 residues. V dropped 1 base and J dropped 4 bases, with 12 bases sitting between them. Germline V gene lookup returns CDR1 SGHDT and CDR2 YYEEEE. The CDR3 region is CASSLPGDTYEQYF. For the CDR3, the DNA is TGTGCCAGCAGCTTGCCAGGGGACACTTACGAGCAGTACTTC.

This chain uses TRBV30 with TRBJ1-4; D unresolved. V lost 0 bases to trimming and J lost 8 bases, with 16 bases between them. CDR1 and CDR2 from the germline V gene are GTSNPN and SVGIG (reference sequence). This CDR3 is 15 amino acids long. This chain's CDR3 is CAWSVPGYFGEKLFF. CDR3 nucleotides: TGTGCCTGGAGTGTACCGGGGTATTTCGGGGAAAAACTGTTTTTT.

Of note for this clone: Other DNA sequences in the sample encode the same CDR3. In nucleotides, the CDR3 is TGTGCCACCAGCAGAGAGCTAAATGAAAAACTGTTTTTT. Its translation is CATSRELNEKLFF. The chain employs TRBV15 and TRBJ1-4; D uncertain. V shed 0 bases and J shed 5 bases, with 4 bases lying between them. Germline V CDR1 and CDR2: LNHNV, YYDKDF (reference sequence). CDR3 length: 13 amino acids.

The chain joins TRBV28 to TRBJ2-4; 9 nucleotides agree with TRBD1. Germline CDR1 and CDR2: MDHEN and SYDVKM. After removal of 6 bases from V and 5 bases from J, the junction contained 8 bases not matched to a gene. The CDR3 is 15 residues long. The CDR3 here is CASSGDRAGENIQYF. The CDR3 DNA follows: TGTGCCAGCAGCGGGGACAGGGCGGGGGAAAACATTCAGTACTTC.

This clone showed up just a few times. DNA of the CDR3: TGTGCCAGCAGTCCCCAGACCGACTCTAACACTGAAGCTTTCTTT. This gives the protein CASSPQTDSNTEAFF. V gene TRBV6-2 or TRBV6-3 combines with J gene TRBJ1-1; no clear D. V gave up 5 bases and J gave up 2 bases, with 15 bases separating them. Per germline, CDR1 MNHEY and CDR2 SVGEGT. This CDR3 contains 15 residues.

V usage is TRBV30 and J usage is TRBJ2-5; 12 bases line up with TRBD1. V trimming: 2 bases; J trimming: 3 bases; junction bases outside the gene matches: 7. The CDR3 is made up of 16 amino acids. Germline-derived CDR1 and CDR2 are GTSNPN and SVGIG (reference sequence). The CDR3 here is CAWSPTGTGGEETQYF. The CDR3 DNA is TGTGCCTGGAGTCCCACCGGGACAGGGGGCGAAGAGACCCAGTACTTC.

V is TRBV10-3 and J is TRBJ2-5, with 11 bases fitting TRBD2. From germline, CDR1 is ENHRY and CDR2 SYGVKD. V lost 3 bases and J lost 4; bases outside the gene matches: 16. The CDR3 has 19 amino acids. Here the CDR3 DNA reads TGTGCCATCAGTGACCCCTCCGAGATAGCGGGGGGGTCAATAGAGACCCAGTACTTC. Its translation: CAISDPSEIAGGSIETQYF.

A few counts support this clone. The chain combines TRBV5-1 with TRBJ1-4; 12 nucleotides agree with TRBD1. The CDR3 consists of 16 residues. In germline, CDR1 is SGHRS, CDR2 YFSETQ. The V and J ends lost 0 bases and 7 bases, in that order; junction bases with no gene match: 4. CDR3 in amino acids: CASSLAGTGGGEKLFF. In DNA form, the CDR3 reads TGCGCCAGCAGCTTGGCCGGGACAGGGGGCGGTGAAAAACTGTTTTTT.

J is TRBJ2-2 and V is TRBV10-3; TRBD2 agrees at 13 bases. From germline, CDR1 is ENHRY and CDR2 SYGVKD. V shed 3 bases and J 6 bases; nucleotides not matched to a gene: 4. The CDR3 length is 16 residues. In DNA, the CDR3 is TGTGCCATCAGTGAAAGACTAGCGGGGGGTTCCGGGGAGCTGTTTTTT. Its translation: CAISERLAGGSGELFF.

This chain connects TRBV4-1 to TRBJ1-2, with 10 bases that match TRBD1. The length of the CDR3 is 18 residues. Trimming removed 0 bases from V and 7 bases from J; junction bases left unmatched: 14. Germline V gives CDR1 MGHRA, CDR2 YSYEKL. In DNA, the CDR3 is TGCGCCAGCAGCCAAGAATTCTCTCTCGGACAGGGGGAGGTTGGCTACACCTTC. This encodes CASSQEFSLGQGEVGYTF.

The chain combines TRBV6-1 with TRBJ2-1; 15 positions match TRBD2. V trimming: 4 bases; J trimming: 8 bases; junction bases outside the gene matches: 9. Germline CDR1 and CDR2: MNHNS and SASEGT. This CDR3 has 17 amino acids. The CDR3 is CASSVRTSGRAGDEQFF. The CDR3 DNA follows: TGTGCCAGCAGTGTCCGGACTAGCGGGAGGGCCGGGGATGAGCAGTTCTTC.

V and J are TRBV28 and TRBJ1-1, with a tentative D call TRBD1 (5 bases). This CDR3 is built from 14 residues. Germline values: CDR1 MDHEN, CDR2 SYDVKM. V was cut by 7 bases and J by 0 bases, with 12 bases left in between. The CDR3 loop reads CASIPGGVNTEAFF. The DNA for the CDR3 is TGTGCCAGCATCCCGGGGGGGGTGAACACTGAAGCTTTCTTT. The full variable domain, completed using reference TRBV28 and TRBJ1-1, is DVKVTQSSRYLVKRTGEKVFLECVQDMDHENMFWYRQDPGLGLRLIYFSYDVKMKEKGDIPEGYSVSREKKERFSLILESASTNQTSMYLCASIPGGVNTEAFFGQGTRLTVV.

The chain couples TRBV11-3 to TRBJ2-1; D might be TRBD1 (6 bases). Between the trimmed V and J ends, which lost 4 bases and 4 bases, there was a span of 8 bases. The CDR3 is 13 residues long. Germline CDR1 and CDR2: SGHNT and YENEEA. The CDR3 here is CASSSQGYNEQFF. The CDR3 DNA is TGTGCCAGCAGCTCCCAGGGGTACAATGAGCAGTTCTTC.